These 23 T cell receptor beta chains were all obtained from the same sample, sequenced in a study of OX40 agonist ivuxolimab in advanced cancers. Here immunoSEQ multiplex PCR was the method, and the copy in TCRdb shows in-frame clones only, minus some. Counted here are 74,000 or so clones, approximately 81% occurring once; the ten biggest clones make up 2% to 2.5%. The sample here was CD4+ or CD8+ T cells sorted from blood, taken in a trial of the OX40 agonist ivuxolimab. These receptors were taken from an adult with an advanced solid tumor such as melanoma, head and neck, liver or kidney cancer.

The J gene is TRBJ1-4, the V gene TRBV2, with D maybe TRBD1 (5 bases). In germline, CDR1 is SNHLY, CDR2 FYNNEI. The CDR3 is 16 residues long. Trimming removed 5 bases from V and 1 base from J, with 14 bases in between. CDR3 nucleotides: TGTGCCAGCAGTCCGGGGGGTTTAGGAACTAATGAAAAACTGTTTTTT. Translating gives CASSPGGLGTNEKLFF.

The rearrangement joins TRBV28 to TRBJ1-2; possibly TRBD1 for D (5 bases). Germline V gene data show CDR1 as MDHEN and CDR2 as SYDVKM. V was shortened by 8 bases and J by 2 bases, with 15 bases between the two germline ends. This CDR3 has 14 amino acids. CDR3 amino acids: CASRIWGENYGYTF. In DNA form, the CDR3 reads TGTGCCAGCCGGATCTGGGGGGAGAACTATGGCTACACCTTC.

This sequence joins TRBV18 and TRBJ1-1; 7 bases fit TRBD1. The CDR3 has 16 residues. Germline values: CDR1 KGHSH, CDR2 LQKENI. Trimming cost V 2 bases and J 0 bases; bases outside gene matches: 6. The CDR3 DNA reads TGTGCCAGCTCACCAGAGGGGGCCGGGATGAACACTGAAGCTTTCTTT. Its protein is CASSPEGAGMNTEAFF. Looking up the rest from reference TRBV18 and TRBJ1-1 gives the full variable domain: NAGVMQNPRHLVRRRGQEARLRCSPMKGHSHVYWYRQLPEEGLKFMVYLQKENIIDESGMPKERFSAEFPKEGPSILRIQQVVRGDSAAYFCASSPEGAGMNTEAFFGQGTRLTVV.

This chain connects TRBV28 to TRBJ2-1; D gene uncertain. Germline V gene sequence: CDR1 MDHEN, CDR2 SYDVKM. This CDR3 has 14 residues. V shed 8 bases and J shed 1 base, with 12 bases lying between them. CDR3 in amino acids: CASSGGGSYNEQFF. The CDR3 nucleotides are TGTGCCAGCTCCGGTGGCGGATCCTACAATGAGCAGTTCTTC.

The rearrangement uses TRBV18 and TRBJ2-7; D gene ambiguous. CDR3 length equals 12 residues. V lost 4 bases and J 5 bases, leaving 9 bases between the germline ends. Germline V gene data show CDR1 as KGHSH and CDR2 as LQKENI. The DNA for the CDR3 is TGTGCCAGCTCACTCCGCCCGGACGAGCAGTACTTC. This gives the protein CASSLRPDEQYF.

The CDR3 DNA follows: TGTGCCAGCAGCCTTACAGGGTCTGGGGCCAACGTCCTGACTTTC. Encoded protein: CASSLTGSGANVLTF. J is TRBJ2-6 and V is TRBV7-2; D perhaps matches TRBD1 (6 bases). CDR3 length: 15 residues. Trimming removed 5 bases at V and 1 base at J, with 9 bases between. Per germline, CDR1 SGHTA and CDR2 FQGNSA.

The CDR3 spells CASSRGSLSYGYTF. The CDR3 DNA reads as TGTGCCAGCAGTCGCGGATCTTTAAGCTATGGCTACACCTTC. The V call is TRBV6-6, the J call TRBJ1-2; D is unclear. The germline V and J ends were trimmed by 5 bases and 4 bases, with 14 bases remaining between them. Germline loops: CDR1 MNHNY, CDR2 SVGAGI (reference sequence). The CDR3 extends over 14 amino acids.

This clone was seen more than once but under ten times. This chain uses TRBV9 with TRBJ1-2, with a weak D call TRBD1 (5 bases). Trimming removed 0 bases from V and 6 bases from J, with 12 bases in between. This CDR3 is built from 14 residues. CDR1 and CDR2 from the germline V gene are SGDLS and YYNGEE. The CDR3 here is CASSVAGLKDGYTF. CDR3 sequence (DNA): TGTGCCAGCAGCGTAGCGGGGCTAAAGGATGGCTACACCTTC.

V gene TRBV7-9 combines with J gene TRBJ2-5; possible D gene TRBD2, 6 bases. Trimming left V 8 bases short and J 5 bases short, with 15 bases between. The CDR3 has 13 amino acids. The germline V gene encodes CDR1 SEHNR and CDR2 FQNEAQ (reference sequence). CDR3 sequence reads: CASEGGWSETQYF. In DNA form, the CDR3 reads TGTGCCAGCGAAGGAGGGTGGTCGGAGACCCAGTACTTC.

The J gene is TRBJ1-5, the V gene TRBV5-1; maybe TRBD1 (5 bases). Trimming cost V 0 bases and J 6 bases, with 10 bases left between them. The CDR3 is 14 residues long. Germline V CDR1 and CDR2: SGHRS, YFSETQ. This chain's CDR3 is CASSLESGSQPQHF. The CDR3 DNA reads TGCGCCAGCAGCTTGGAATCAGGGAGTCAGCCCCAGCATTTT.

J is TRBJ2-1 and V is TRBV5-1; 16 bases match TRBD2. The V and J ends lost 6 bases and 9 bases, in that order; junction bases with no gene match: 12. Germline V gene data show CDR1 as SGHRS and CDR2 as YFSETQ. CDR3 length: 17 residues. The CDR3 nucleotides read TGCGCCAGCACCAGCACCGGGACTAGCGGGAGGGCCCTTGAGCAGTTCTTC. This codes for CASTSTGTSGRALEQFF.

The chain has TRBV28 and TRBJ2-2; possibly TRBD2 for D (6 bases). V was pared by 2 bases and J by 3 bases, with 13 bases between. The CDR3 contains 16 residues. Germline V gene lookup returns CDR1 MDHEN and CDR2 SYDVKM. DNA for the CDR3: TGTGCCAGCAGTTTAGTGGCTAGCGCCGACACCGGGGAGCTGTTTTTT. Translation gives CASSLVASADTGELFF. Drawing the rest from reference TRBV28 and TRBJ2-2, the complete variable domain is DVKVTQSSRYLVKRTGEKVFLECVQDMDHENMFWYRQDPGLGLRLIYFSYDVKMKEKGDIPEGYSVSREKKERFSLILESASTNQTSMYLCASSLVASADTGELFFGEGSRLTVL.

This rearrangement joins TRBV5-1 to TRBJ2-6, with D maybe TRBD2 (6 bases). The CDR3 is 16 residues long. CDR1 SGHRS and CDR2 YFSETQ come from the germline V gene. V lost 0 bases, J lost 2 bases, and 9 bases lay in between. The CDR3 sequence: CASSLAGGAGANVLTF. DNA of the CDR3: TGCGCCAGCAGCTTGGCCGGGGGAGCTGGGGCCAACGTCCTGACTTTC.

This chain connects TRBV5-1 to TRBJ1-2; 8 nucleotides line up with TRBD1. CDR1 is SGHRS and CDR2 is YFSETQ in the germline V gene. V dropped 4 bases and J dropped 2; count of bases not matched to a gene: 4. The CDR3 is 14 amino acids. The CDR3 loop is CASSPGTGNYGYTF. CDR3 DNA: TGCGCCAGCAGCCCTGGGACAGGCAACTATGGCTACACCTTC.

V is TRBV19 and J is TRBJ2-5; D gene ambiguous. CDR1 and CDR2 from the germline V gene are LNHDA and SQIVND (reference sequence). The length of the CDR3 is 13 residues. Trimming pared 5 bases from V and 3 bases from J, leaving 10 bases between. The CDR3 nucleotides read TGTGCCAGTAGTGTTTGGCGAGAAGAGACCCAGTACTTC. This encodes CASSVWREETQYF.

V is TRBV19 and J is TRBJ1-2; D is unclear. CDR1 and CDR2 from the germline V gene are LNHDA and SQIVND (reference sequence). The CDR3 loop spans 14 amino acids. Trimming removed 4 bases at V and 8 bases at J, with 17 bases between. The CDR3 region has the DNA TGTGCCAGTAGTACTACCATGGGTGTGACGGGCTACACCTTC. Amino acids: CASSTTMGVTGYTF.

The V gene is TRBV5-5, the J gene TRBJ2-7; 8 bases agree with TRBD1. The ends lost 4 bases at V and 2 bases at J; junction bases unmatched: 8. CDR3 length equals 15 residues. The germline CDR1 and CDR2 sequences are SGHKS and YYEKEE (reference sequence). The CDR3 sequence: CASSPAGTGPYEQYF. The CDR3 DNA sequence: TGTGCCAGCAGCCCGGCCGGGACAGGTCCCTACGAGCAGTACTTC.

The rearrangement joins TRBV28 to TRBJ1-3, with 9 bases aligning to TRBD1. The V and J ends lost 1 base and 4 bases, in that order; junction bases with no gene match: 5. Germline assignment: CDR1 MDHEN and CDR2 SYDVKM. The CDR3 contains 16 residues. The CDR3 bases are TGTGCCAGCAGTTTATTCACAGGGGGCAGGGGAAACACCATATATTTT. Translated, it gives CASSLFTGGRGNTIYF.

The chain is built from TRBV7-2 and TRBJ2-3, with D uncertain. The V gene lost 5 bases and the J gene lost 4 bases, with 7 bases spanning the gap. This CDR3 has 12 residues. CDR1 is SGHTA and CDR2 is FQGNSA in the germline V gene. CDR3 amino acids: CASSTPADTQYF. For the CDR3, the DNA is TGTGCCAGCAGCACCCCCGCAGATACGCAGTATTTT.

The chain has TRBV27 and TRBJ1-1; 8 bases line up with TRBD1. V was clipped by 4 bases and J by 6 bases; unmatched bases: 7. The CDR3 contains 14 residues. Germline CDR1 is MNHEY and CDR2 is SMNVEV (reference sequence). The CDR3 spells CASSSQGAQPEAFF. The DNA for the CDR3 is TGTGCCAGCAGTTCGCAGGGGGCGCAGCCTGAAGCTTTCTTT.

This clone has just a few counts. This chain uses TRBV7-7 with TRBJ2-2; D uncertain. V was cut by 6 bases and J by 3 bases, with 8 bases left in between. CDR1 SSHAT and CDR2 FNYEAQ come from the germline V gene (reference sequence). The CDR3 is 13 residues long. CDR3 coding DNA: TGTGCCAGCAGTCGCAGCTACACCGGGGAGCTGTTTTTT. This gives the protein CASSRSYTGELFF.

The rearrangement uses TRBV11-1 and TRBJ2-2; 10 bases match TRBD1. Trimming cost V 5 bases and J 4 bases; bases outside gene matches: 7. From germline, CDR1 is SGHAT and CDR2 FQDESV (reference sequence). The CDR3 totals 16 residues. Here the CDR3 DNA reads TGTGCCAGCAGCCGTAGACAGGGGGCGGGCACCGGGGAGCTGTTTTTT. Translating it yields CASSRRQGAGTGELFF.

The rearrangement uses TRBV2 and TRBJ2-1; 8 nucleotides agree with TRBD2. Germline CDR1 SNHLY, CDR2 FYNNEI. The CDR3 sequence is 15 residues long. Germline trimming cut 7 bases from V and 1 base from J; bases unmatched to any gene: 6. The CDR3 coding sequence is TGTGCCAGCATGCCTCGGGAGGGGTCCTACAATGAGCAGTTCTTC. This codes for CASMPREGSYNEQFF.